This is a list of T cell receptor beta chains from one sample in a study of cytomegalovirus exposure and HLA in healthy donors. Sequencing was performed with immunoSEQ multiplex PCR; in TCRdb, only in-frame clones are kept and a portion is missing. The sample lists some 150,000 clones, more than 80% seen once, with about 4.1% in the top ten. The sample was PBMCs. Receptors were obtained from a woman aged 40 to 50 in good health and CMV-seropositive. The CDR3 runs from the conserved cysteine through the conserved F or W. The order of the fields is V gene, J gene, clone size, D gene, CDR3 DNA, CDR3 protein. A D gene is named only where the DNA matches it firmly. Clone size is stated in some rows and not others, as once, few, many or a class when expanded.

V gene: TRBV28; J gene: TRBJ1-6; clone size: .; D gene: TRBD1; CDR3 DNA: TGTGCCAGCAGGCAAGACAGGGTGTCACCCCTCCACTTT; CDR3 protein: CASRQDRVSPLHF
V gene: TRBV25-1; J gene: TRBJ2-1; clone size: .; D gene: TRBD2; CDR3 DNA: TGTGCCAGCAGTGATGGGCCCGGACTAGCGGGAAACTACAATGAGCAGTTCTTC; CDR3 protein: CASSDGPGLAGNYNEQFF
V gene: TRBV29-1; J gene: TRBJ2-7; clone size: few; D gene: .; CDR3 DNA: TGCAGCGTTGTTTCGGGGTCCTACGAGCAGTACTTC; CDR3 protein: CSVVSGSYEQYF
V gene: TRBV7-2; J gene: TRBJ1-6; clone size: .; D gene: TRBD1; CDR3 DNA: TGTGCCAGCAGCCCACCGGGACAGTTCAATTCACCCCTCCACTTT; CDR3 protein: CASSPPGQFNSPLHF
V gene: TRBV2; J gene: TRBJ1-5; clone size: .; D gene: .; CDR3 DNA: TGTGCCAGCAGTGGTAGACAAGATAGCAATCAGCCCCAGCATTTT; CDR3 protein: CASSGRQDSNQPQHF
V gene: TRBV2; J gene: TRBJ1-3; clone size: .; D gene: .; CDR3 DNA: TGTGCCAGCAGTGATGGCGGGTGGGGAAACACCATATATTTT; CDR3 protein: CASSDGGWGNTIYF
V gene: TRBV12-5; J gene: TRBJ2-2; clone size: once; D gene: TRBD1; CDR3 DNA: TGTGCTAGTGGCCACCGGACGCCGGACAGGCATAACACCGGGGAGCTGTTTTTT; CDR3 protein: CASGHRTPDRHNTGELFF
V gene: TRBV5-4; J gene: TRBJ2-1; clone size: .; D gene: TRBD2; CDR3 DNA: TGTGCCAGCAGCCCCGAGGGCGGGAGAGGCAATGAGCAGTTCTTC; CDR3 protein: CASSPEGGRGNEQFF
V gene: TRBV6-5; J gene: TRBJ2-1; clone size: .; D gene: TRBD1; CDR3 DNA: TGTGCCAGCAGTTACAGGGGGCTCGGAAATGAGCAGTTCTTC; CDR3 protein: CASSYRGLGNEQFF
V gene: TRBV9; J gene: TRBJ2-7; clone size: .; D gene: .; CDR3 DNA: TGTGCCAGCAGCGTAGAATCCGGGAGCGAGCAGTACTTC; CDR3 protein: CASSVESGSEQYF
V gene: TRBV6-1; J gene: TRBJ1-5; clone size: .; D gene: .; CDR3 DNA: TGTGCCAGCAGTGTAGAACTTTATAGCAATCAGCCCCAGCATTTT; CDR3 protein: CASSVELYSNQPQHF
V gene: TRBV11-2; J gene: TRBJ2-1; clone size: .; D gene: TRBD2; CDR3 DNA: TGTGCCAGCAGCCGAGGGCCGGGAGGGCCCCCAAATGAGCAGTTCTTC; CDR3 protein: CASSRGPGGPPNEQFF
V gene: TRBV28; J gene: TRBJ2-1; clone size: .; D gene: .; CDR3 DNA: TGTGCCAGCAGTTTATTGGGGCCCGGCGAGCAGTTCTTC; CDR3 protein: CASSLLGPGEQFF
V gene: TRBV9; J gene: TRBJ2-1; clone size: .; D gene: .; CDR3 DNA: TGTGCCAGCAGCGTAGATCCGGGGGGCTCCCTCAATGAGCAGTTCTTC; CDR3 protein: CASSVDPGGSLNEQFF
V gene: TRBV7-9; J gene: TRBJ2-2; clone size: .; D gene: .; CDR3 DNA: TGTGCCAGCAGCTTAGCTGGGACTAACACCGGGGAGCTGTTTTTT; CDR3 protein: CASSLAGTNTGELFF
V gene: TRBV6-5; J gene: TRBJ2-1; clone size: few; D gene: TRBD2; CDR3 DNA: TGTGCCAGCAACTTAGCGGGATCCTACAATGAGCAGTTCTTC; CDR3 protein: CASNLAGSYNEQFF
V gene: TRBV30; J gene: TRBJ2-2; clone size: .; D gene: TRBD2; CDR3 DNA: TGTGCCTCCCCCCGGACTAGCGGGGGGGCGGTCGGGGAGCTGTTTTTT; CDR3 protein: CASPRTSGGAVGELFF
V gene: TRBV9; J gene: TRBJ1-1; clone size: .; D gene: TRBD1; CDR3 DNA: TGTGCCAGCAGCGTAGACCCAGGGGGCGCGATTAGGACTGAAGCTTTCTTT; CDR3 protein: CASSVDPGGAIRTEAFF
V gene: TRBV28; J gene: TRBJ1-4; clone size: .; D gene: .; CDR3 DNA: TGTGCCAGCAGTTTGCGGGGGCGAATAGGTGAAAAACTGTTTTTT; CDR3 protein: CASSLRGRIGEKLFF
V gene: TRBV18; J gene: TRBJ2-2; clone size: .; D gene: .; CDR3 DNA: TGTGCCAGCTCACTTCAACAAATCACCGGGGAGCTGTTTTTT; CDR3 protein: CASSLQQITGELFF